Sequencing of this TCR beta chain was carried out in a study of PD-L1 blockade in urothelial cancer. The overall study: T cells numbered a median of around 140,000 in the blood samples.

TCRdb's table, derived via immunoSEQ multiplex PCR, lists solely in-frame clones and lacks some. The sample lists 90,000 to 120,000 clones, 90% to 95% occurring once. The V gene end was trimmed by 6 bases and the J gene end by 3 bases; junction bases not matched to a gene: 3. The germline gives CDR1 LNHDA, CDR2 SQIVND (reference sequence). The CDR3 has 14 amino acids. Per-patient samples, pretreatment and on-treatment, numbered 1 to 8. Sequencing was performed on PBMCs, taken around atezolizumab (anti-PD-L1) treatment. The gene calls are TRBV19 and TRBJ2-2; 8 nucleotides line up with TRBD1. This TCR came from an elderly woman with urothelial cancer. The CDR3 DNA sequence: TGTGCCAGTAGGAAACAGGGGGACACCGGGGAGCTGTTTTTT. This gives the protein CASRKQGDTGELFF.